The 29 T cell receptor beta chains below all came from one sample that was sequenced in a study of blood T cell repertoires in COVID-19 (dated by TCRdb to the early 2020s). Libraries were constructed by the immunoSEQ multiplex PCR assay. TCRdb carries this immuneACCESS record with in-frame sequences only. Its versions omit some clonotypes, under half of them owing to an unresolved V gene in the studies checked, with the rest unexplained. This sample comprises about 300,000 clones, around 88% of them detected only once. Roughly 7% of the sample is in the top ten clones. The specimen was peripheral blood. These receptors all come from a woman in her 30s who had recovered from COVID-19.

The V gene is TRBV4-1, the J gene TRBJ1-5, with a weak D call TRBD1 (6 bases). Germline CDR1 MGHRA, CDR2 YSYEKL. Trimming stripped 2 bases from V and 11 bases from J, with 13 bases between. This CDR3 contains 13 residues. CDR3 sequence (DNA): TGCGCCAGCAGCCAAAAATTCCGGGACACCCAGCATTTT. This encodes CASSQKFRDTQHF.

This clone was seen just once. This chain joins TRBV21-1 and TRBJ2-1; the D call TRBD2 from the table was never checked on the DNA. TRBV21-1 is shown as a pseudogene. This CDR3 comprises 17 residues. CDR3 in amino acids: CASSKDEAAVGWNEQFF. As DNA, the CDR3 is TGTGCCAGCAGCAAAGACGAGGCGGCAGTTGGGTGGAATGAGCAGTTCTTC.

The gene calls are TRBV6-5 and TRBJ1-1; D gene ambiguous. CDR1 MNHEY and CDR2 SVGAGI come from the germline V gene. The CDR3 runs to 15 residues. Trimming cost V 2 bases and J 2 bases, with 12 bases left between them. CDR3 protein: CASSYTSLGNTEAFF. The CDR3 DNA sequence: TGTGCCAGCAGTTACACCTCCCTAGGAAACACTGAAGCTTTCTTT.

The V call is TRBV15, the J call TRBJ2-5; 13 bases agree with TRBD2. This CDR3 is built from 17 residues. Germline CDR1 and CDR2: LNHNV and YYDKDF (reference sequence). J lost 5 bases, V lost 3 bases, and 9 bases had no gene match. In DNA form, the CDR3 reads TGTGCCACCAGCAGCGCAATCTCGACTAGCGGGGGGGAGACCCAGTACTTC. Translating gives CATSSAISTSGGETQYF. Looking up the rest from reference TRBV15 and TRBJ2-5 gives the full variable domain: DAMVIQNPRYQVTQFGKPVTLSCSQTLNHNVMYWYQQKSSQAPKLLFHYYDKDFNNEADTPDNFQSRRPNTSFCFLDIRSPGLGDTAMYLCATSSAISTSGGETQYFGPGTRLLVL.

The chain joins TRBV28 to TRBJ2-7; D may be TRBD1 (6 bases). V lost 7 bases and J lost 2, with 12 bases in between. This CDR3 comprises 13 residues. Germline CDR1 is MDHEN and CDR2 is SYDVKM. The CDR3 DNA is TGTGCCAGCACGAGAACAGGGCCCTACGAGCAGTACTTC. Protein: CASTRTGPYEQYF.

V usage is TRBV4-3 and J usage is TRBJ1-1; D might be TRBD1 (6 bases). This CDR3 has 17 residues. The germline CDR1 and CDR2 sequences are LGHNA and YSLEER. Trimming left V 3 bases short and J 0 bases short, with 17 bases between. The CDR3 DNA reads as TGCGCCAGCAGCCACCTAAGAGGGGGACATCTGAACACTGAAGCTTTCTTT. Translated: CASSHLRGGHLNTEAFF.

The chain carries TRBV4-3 and TRBJ1-2, with 12 bases identical to TRBD1. V dropped 3 bases and J dropped 2; count of bases not matched to a gene: 10. The CDR3 is 18 residues long. In germline, CDR1 is LGHNA, CDR2 YSLEER. The CDR3 loop reads CASSQVGTGGAENYGYTF. The CDR3 region has the DNA TGCGCCAGCAGCCAGGTCGGGACAGGGGGCGCGGAGAACTATGGCTACACCTTC.

This clone was counted once. The CDR3 protein is CKGRGRTEAFF. The CDR3 nucleotides read TGCAAAGGCAGGGGGCGCACTGAAGCTTTCTTT. V and J are TRBV20-1 and TRBJ1-1; 8 nucleotides line up with TRBD1. Per germline, CDR1 DFQATT and CDR2 SNEGSKA (reference sequence). The CDR3 loop spans 11 amino acids.

The J gene is TRBJ2-2, the V gene TRBV7-2; 7 positions match TRBD1. Per the germline V gene, CDR1 is SGHTA and CDR2 is FQGNSA. V shed 5 bases and J 2 bases; nucleotides not matched to a gene: 5. The CDR3 consists of 15 residues. The CDR3 spells CASSQDRANTGELFF. CDR3 bases: TGTGCCAGCAGCCAAGACAGGGCAAACACCGGGGAGCTGTTTTTT.

The CDR3 bases are TGTGCCATCAGGGACTCGAATGAGCAGTTCTTC. Translated: CAIRDSNEQFF. The V gene is TRBV10-3, the J gene TRBJ2-1, with a tentative D call TRBD2 (5 bases). V was clipped by 6 bases and J by 7 bases, with 7 bases between them. The germline gives CDR1 ENHRY, CDR2 SYGVKD. The CDR3 has 11 residues.

The chain has TRBV7-8 and TRBJ1-5; D gene unclear. V was clipped by 1 base and J by 7 bases, with 14 bases between them. The germline gives CDR1 SGHVS, CDR2 FQNEAQ. The CDR3 has 15 amino acids. In DNA, the CDR3 is TGTGCCAGCAGCTTAGATACGGGATCTCGGCAGCCCCAGCATTTT. This translates into CASSLDTGSRQPQHF.

The chain has TRBV27 and TRBJ2-3; 8 positions agree with TRBD2. Germline loops: CDR1 MNHEY, CDR2 SMNVEV (reference sequence). V lost 3 bases and J lost 0; bases outside the gene matches: 2. This CDR3 has 15 residues. The CDR3 sequence: CASSFKRESTDTQYF. The CDR3 region has the DNA TGTGCCAGCAGTTTCAAGCGGGAGAGCACAGATACGCAGTATTTT.

The rearrangement joins TRBV28 to TRBJ2-5; weak D call: TRBD2 (5 bases). The germline V and J ends were trimmed by 6 bases and 10 bases, with 21 bases remaining between them. Germline V gene lookup returns CDR1 MDHEN and CDR2 SYDVKM. The CDR3 has 14 residues. The CDR3 is CASRSVMNRGGQYF. The CDR3 region has the DNA TGTGCCAGCAGATCGGTCATGAACCGGGGTGGCCAGTACTTC. Based on the CDR3 plus reference TRBV28 and TRBJ2-5, the full variable domain is DVKVTQSSRYLVKRTGEKVFLECVQDMDHENMFWYRQDPGLGLRLIYFSYDVKMKEKGDIPEGYSVSREKKERFSLILESASTNQTSMYLCASRSVMNRGGQYFGPGTRLLVL.

The chain links TRBV7-2 to TRBJ2-1; D possibly corresponds to TRBD1 (5 bases). Germline V gene sequence: CDR1 SGHTA, CDR2 FQGNSA. Trimming took off 1 base at V and 10 bases at J, with 8 bases between the two ends. This CDR3 contains 12 residues. The CDR3 sequence: CASSLVQVEQFF. The CDR3 nucleotides are TGTGCCAGCAGCTTAGTACAGGTGGAGCAGTTCTTC.

This sequence joins TRBV6-5 and TRBJ2-5, with D tentatively TRBD1 (5 bases). The V gene lost 2 bases and the J gene lost 1 base, with 11 bases spanning the gap. Germline CDR1 and CDR2: MNHEY and SVGAGI. The CDR3 is 15 residues long. CDR3 amino acids: CASSYSQGPQETQYF. CDR3 bases: TGTGCCAGCAGTTACAGCCAGGGCCCCCAAGAGACCCAGTACTTC.

The chain is built from TRBV18 and TRBJ1-1; TRBD1 might be the D (5 bases). Germline values: CDR1 KGHSH, CDR2 LQKENI. The V gene lost 0 bases and the J gene lost 5 bases, with 10 bases spanning the gap. The CDR3 contains 14 residues. The CDR3 bases are TGTGCCAGCTCACCACCGGGACTTAGAACTGAAGCTTTCTTT. It codes for CASSPPGLRTEAFF.

The chain has TRBV5-4 and TRBJ1-1; D is uncertain. Germline CDR1 is SGHNT and CDR2 is YYREEE (reference sequence). The CDR3 loop spans 15 amino acids. Trimming pared 4 bases from V and 2 bases from J, leaving 15 bases between. The CDR3 loop is CASSPTARINTEAFF. DNA for the CDR3: TGTGCCAGCAGCCCTACGGCCAGGATTAACACTGAAGCTTTCTTT.

The V gene is TRBV15, the J gene TRBJ2-3; possibly TRBD2 for D (6 bases). Germline V gene data show CDR1 as LNHNV and CDR2 as YYDKDF (reference sequence). This CDR3 region has 15 residues. Trimming pared 4 bases from V and 4 bases from J, leaving 15 bases between. In DNA, the CDR3 is TGTGCCACCAGCATAGCTAGCGTCTCTGCAGATACGCAGTATTTT. It is translated as CATSIASVSADTQYF.

The chain links TRBV4-2 to TRBJ1-1, with 8 bases aligning to TRBD1. CDR1 is LGHNA and CDR2 is YNFKEQ in the germline V gene. Trimming at V came to 3 bases and at J to 8 bases, leaving 5 bases not matched to a gene. The CDR3 is 13 amino acids. The chain's CDR3 is CASSQRQGNEAFF. The CDR3 DNA is TGTGCCAGCAGCCAGAGACAGGGGAACGAAGCTTTCTTT.

The chain combines TRBV4-1 with TRBJ2-7, with TRBD1 matching over 7 bases. Looked up from germline, CDR1 is MGHRA and CDR2 is YSYEKL. V lost 4 bases, J lost 6 bases, and 6 bases stayed unmatched. The CDR3 covers 13 residues. The CDR3 is CASSLSGGPEQYF. The CDR3 bases are TGCGCCAGCAGCCTCTCAGGGGGACCCGAGCAGTACTTC.

CDR3 DNA: TGCGCCAGCAGCTTAGTGGGGGAGGACACCGGGGAGCTGTTTTTT. Protein product: CASSLVGEDTGELFF. The V and J genes are TRBV5-1 and TRBJ2-2; tentative D call: TRBD2 (6 bases). The CDR3 extends over 15 amino acids. Germline assignment: CDR1 SGHRS and CDR2 YFSETQ. The V and J ends lost 2 bases and 3 bases respectively, with 11 bases between them.

The chain has TRBV4-1 and TRBJ2-2; 9 bases line up with TRBD1. The CDR3 extends over 15 amino acids. J lost 6 bases, V lost 6 bases, and 8 bases had no gene match. Germline V gene lookup returns CDR1 MGHRA and CDR2 YSYEKL. The CDR3 loop is CASRPVTGGSGELFF. CDR3 nucleotide sequence: TGCGCCAGCAGACCCGTGACAGGGGGATCCGGGGAGCTGTTTTTT.

J is TRBJ2-7 and V is TRBV5-1, with D possibly TRBD1 on 5 matching bases. Germline assignment: CDR1 SGHRS and CDR2 YFSETQ. Trimming cost V 6 bases and J 7 bases, with 20 bases left between them. The length of the CDR3 is 14 residues. The CDR3 region has the DNA TGCGCCAGCAATCCAGGGAACAGTCGCGGTGAGCAGTACTTC. Translating it yields CASNPGNSRGEQYF.

This clone was seen a single time. The rearrangement joins TRBV23-1 to TRBJ2-3; possibly TRBD2 for D (6 bases). TRBV23-1 is flagged as an ORF with uncertain function. The CDR3 consists of 17 residues. V lost 4 bases, J lost 2 bases, and 19 bases lay in between. The CDR3 bases are TGCGCCAGCAGTCTCCGGATGGGACTTTTATACACAGATACGCAGTATTTT. Protein sequence: CASSLRMGLLYTDTQYF.

The chain couples TRBV28 to TRBJ2-1; 8 bases match TRBD1. The J segment lost 1 base and the V segment lost 7 bases, leaving 12 bases of the junction unmatched. This CDR3 has 17 residues. The germline gives CDR1 MDHEN, CDR2 SYDVKM. CDR3 in DNA: TGTGCCAGCAACTATCGCGCAGGGGGCCATTCCTACAATGAGCAGTTCTTC. The encoded protein is CASNYRAGGHSYNEQFF.

This sequence joins TRBV9 and TRBJ2-1, with 7 bases aligning to TRBD2. J was trimmed by 7 bases and V by 4 bases; bases with no gene match: 11. CDR3 length: 15 amino acids. Germline values: CDR1 SGDLS, CDR2 YYNGEE. The CDR3 here is CASSSPRTRWNEQFF. CDR3 DNA sequence: TGTGCCAGCAGCTCCCCCCGGACTAGATGGAATGAGCAGTTCTTC. Full variable domain (outside the CDR3, taken from reference TRBV9 and TRBJ2-1): DSGVTQTPKHLITATGQRVTLRCSPRSGDLSVYWYQQSLDQGLQFLIQYYNGEERAKGNILERFSAQQFPDLHSELNLSSLELGDSALYFCASSSPRTRWNEQFFGPGTRLTVL.

The J gene is TRBJ2-5, the V gene TRBV7-2; TRBD1 might be the D (6 bases). This CDR3 contains 14 residues. Germline CDR1 reads SGHTA; CDR2 reads FQGNSA. Trimming stripped 5 bases from V and 1 base from J, with 11 bases between. The CDR3 sequence is CASSQGQIQETQYF. The CDR3 bases are TGTGCCAGCAGCCAAGGACAGATCCAAGAGACCCAGTACTTC.

The chain uses TRBV7-2 and TRBJ2-3, with 12 bases matching TRBD2. The junction had 4 bases not matched to a gene; V was cut back by 6 bases and J by 6 bases. This CDR3 is built from 14 residues. CDR1 and CDR2 from the germline V gene are SGHTA and FQGNSA. In nucleotides, the CDR3 is TGTGCCAGCAGACCTAGCGGGGGGGTGGATACGCAGTATTTT. The encoded protein is CASRPSGGVDTQYF.

V usage is TRBV5-1 and J usage is TRBJ2-1; a weak D match, TRBD2 (6 bases). This CDR3 contains 16 residues. Germline V gene sequence: CDR1 SGHRS, CDR2 YFSETQ. V lost 0 bases and J 0 bases, leaving 10 bases between the germline ends. CDR3 sequence: CASSLGLASSYNEQFF. In DNA form, the CDR3 reads TGCGCCAGCAGCTTGGGTCTAGCGAGCTCCTACAATGAGCAGTTCTTC.